This entry lists 12 T cell receptor beta chains sequenced from one sample in a study of a mutant IDH1 vaccine in newly diagnosed glioma (dated by TCRdb to about 2021). Interpreted using the paper, the time point label stands for: baseline, week 1 (first vaccination visit). Sample treatment or condition, as interpreted from the label and publication: pre-vaccination baseline after standard-of-care therapy. Libraries were constructed by the immunoSEQ multiplex PCR assay. TCRdb limited this immuneACCESS table to in-frame rearrangements with V and J called. A share of clones is missing; checked studies link under half to unresolved V genes, and the rest is unexplained. The sample records around 30,000 clones, about 80% of which are singletons. The biggest ten clones account for roughly 9% of the sample. The sequenced sample was peripheral blood mononuclear cells (PBMCs), obtained from a glioma patient treated with radiotherapy, temozolomide or both. These receptors were collected from a man between 45 and 60 years old with glioma. Some clones in this sample may be carry-over from other donors' samples.

The chain has TRBV29-1 and TRBJ2-2; 8 bases line up with TRBD1. Trimming at V came to 5 bases and at J to 4 bases, leaving 3 bases not matched to a gene. Germline V CDR1 and CDR2: SQVTM, ANQGSEA. This CDR3 spans 13 amino acids. The CDR3, as DNA: TGCAGCGTTAGGACAGGGATCACCGGGGAGCTGTTTTTT. It translates to CSVRTGITGELFF.

This clone was counted only a few times. V usage is TRBV5-1 and J usage is TRBJ2-3; a possible D gene is TRBD2 (6 bases). The CDR3 has 16 residues. Germline CDR1 SGHRS, CDR2 YFSETQ. V was trimmed by 0 bases and J by 4 bases, leaving 15 bases between them. Here the CDR3 reads CASSLVPGATADTQYF. The CDR3 bases are TGCGCCAGCAGCTTGGTACCGGGAGCCACAGCAGATACGCAGTATTTT.

This clone was recorded a few times. V is TRBV29-1 and J is TRBJ1-1; D is uncertain. Germline V gene data show CDR1 as SQVTM and CDR2 as ANQGSEA. The CDR3 has 12 residues. The germline V and J ends were trimmed by 4 bases and 6 bases, with 12 bases remaining between them. The CDR3 loop reads CSVAAPEAEAFF. In nucleotides, the CDR3 is TGCAGCGTTGCCGCCCCCGAGGCTGAAGCTTTCTTT.

V and J are TRBV4-1 and TRBJ2-7; unclear D gene. There are 12 residues in the CDR3. Germline CDR1 reads MGHRA; CDR2 reads YSYEKL. Trimming cost V 0 bases and J 6 bases, with 6 bases left between them. CDR3 region: CASSQEYGEQYF. The CDR3 coding sequence is TGCGCCAGCAGCCAAGAGTATGGCGAGCAGTACTTC.

The sample holds a few counts of this clone. This chain uses TRBV6-5 with TRBJ1-4; D possibly corresponds to TRBD1 (5 bases). Germline V CDR1 and CDR2: MNHEY, SVGAGI. Trimming shortened V by 6 bases and J by 7 bases, and 15 bases separated the two germline ends. CDR3 length equals 14 residues. The CDR3 region is CASRRGATSEKLFF. The CDR3 DNA follows: TGTGCCAGCAGGCGGGGCGCTACATCTGAAAAACTGTTTTTT.

V and J are TRBV9 and TRBJ1-3; 8 nucleotides match TRBD1. Unmatched junction bases numbered 8, after V lost 0 bases and J lost 3 bases. Germline V gene lookup returns CDR1 SGDLS and CDR2 YYNGEE. This CDR3 spans 17 amino acids. The CDR3 loop reads CASSVDLGGQGGNTIYF. CDR3 sequence (DNA): TGTGCCAGCAGCGTAGACCTAGGTGGACAGGGTGGAAACACCATATATTTT. The variable domain in full, with the rest retrieved from reference TRBV9 and TRBJ1-3, is DSGVTQTPKHLITATGQRVTLRCSPRSGDLSVYWYQQSLDQGLQFLIQYYNGEERAKGNILERFSAQQFPDLHSELNLSSLELGDSALYFCASSVDLGGQGGNTIYFGEGSWLTVV.

The V gene is TRBV14, the J gene TRBJ2-3, with D possibly TRBD2 on 6 matching bases. Germline CDR1 reads SGHDN; CDR2 reads FVKESK. The CDR3 loop spans 16 amino acids. The V end lost 0 bases, the J end lost 4 bases, and 14 bases lay between the germline ends. CDR3 loop: CASSQDGGVVADTQYF. The CDR3 nucleotides are TGTGCCAGCAGCCAAGACGGCGGGGTTGTCGCAGATACGCAGTATTTT.

The rearrangement uses TRBV11-2 and TRBJ1-1, with 9 bases lining up with TRBD1. The length of the CDR3 is 15 residues. Per germline, CDR1 SGHAT and CDR2 FQNNGV. V shed 5 bases and J 4 bases; nucleotides not matched to a gene: 8. The CDR3 spells CASSRTRDRVTEAFF. CDR3 sequence (DNA): TGTGCCAGCAGCCGTACACGGGACAGGGTCACTGAAGCTTTCTTT.

This clone has only one observation. The chain joins TRBV4-1 to TRBJ2-2; TRBD1 is a possible D gene (6 bases). Deletions cut 3 bases from V and 4 bases from J, with 18 bases between. This CDR3 spans 17 amino acids. Germline values: CDR1 MGHRA, CDR2 YSYEKL. CDR3 sequence reads: CASSHRVGRGSTGELFF. The CDR3 bases are TGCGCCAGCAGCCATAGGGTCGGCAGGGGTAGCACCGGGGAGCTGTTTTTT.

This clone was seen only once. The chain is built from TRBV27 and TRBJ1-1; D remains ambiguous. Germline CDR1 is MNHEY and CDR2 is SMNVEV (reference sequence). The length of the CDR3 is 14 residues. With 9 bases removed from V and 1 base from J, the gap between germline ends came to 15 bases. The CDR3 coding sequence is TGTGCCAGTAGATGGGGAGGCCCGAACACTGAAGCTTTCTTT. This codes for CASRWGGPNTEAFF.

The chain is built from TRBV9 and TRBJ2-5; D is perhaps TRBD2 (6 bases). The CDR3 has 13 amino acids. V lost 5 bases, J lost 2 bases, and 10 bases lay in between. CDR1 SGDLS and CDR2 YYNGEE come from the germline V gene. CDR3 sequence reads: CASSRRVQETQYF. As DNA, the CDR3 is TGTGCCAGCAGTCGGAGGGTTCAAGAGACCCAGTACTTC.

This clone was seen once. The chain carries TRBV2 and TRBJ2-3, with D unclear. The CDR3 runs to 14 residues. In germline, CDR1 is SNHLY, CDR2 FYNNEI. Between the trimmed V and J ends, which lost 6 bases and 1 base, there was a span of 11 bases. CDR3: CASRVRGGTDTQYF. CDR3 sequence (DNA): TGTGCCAGCAGGGTCCGCGGTGGCACAGATACGCAGTATTTT.